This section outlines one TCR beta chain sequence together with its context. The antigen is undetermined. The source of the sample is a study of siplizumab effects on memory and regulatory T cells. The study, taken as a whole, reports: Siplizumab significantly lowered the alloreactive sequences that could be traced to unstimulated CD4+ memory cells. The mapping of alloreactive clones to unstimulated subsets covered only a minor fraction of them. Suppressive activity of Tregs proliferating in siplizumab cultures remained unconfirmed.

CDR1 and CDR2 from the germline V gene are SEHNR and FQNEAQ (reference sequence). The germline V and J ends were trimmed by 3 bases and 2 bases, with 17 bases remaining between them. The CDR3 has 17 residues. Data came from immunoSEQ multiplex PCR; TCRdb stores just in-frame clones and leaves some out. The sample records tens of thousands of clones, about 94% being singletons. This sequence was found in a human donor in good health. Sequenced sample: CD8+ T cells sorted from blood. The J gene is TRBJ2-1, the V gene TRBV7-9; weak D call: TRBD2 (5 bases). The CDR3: CASSFKIPGTPYNEQFF. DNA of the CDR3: TGTGCCAGCAGCTTTAAAATCCCGGGAACCCCCTACAATGAGCAGTTCTTC.